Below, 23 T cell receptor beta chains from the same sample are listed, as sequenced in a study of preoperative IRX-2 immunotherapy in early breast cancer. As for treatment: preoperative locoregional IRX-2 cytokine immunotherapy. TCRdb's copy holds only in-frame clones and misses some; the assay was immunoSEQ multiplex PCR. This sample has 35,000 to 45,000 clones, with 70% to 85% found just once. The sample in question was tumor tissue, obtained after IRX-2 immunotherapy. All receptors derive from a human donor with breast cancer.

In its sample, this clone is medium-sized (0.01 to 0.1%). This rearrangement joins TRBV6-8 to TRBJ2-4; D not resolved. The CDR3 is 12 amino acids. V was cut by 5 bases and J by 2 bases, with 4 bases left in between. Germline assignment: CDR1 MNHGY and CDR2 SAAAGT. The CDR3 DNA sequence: TGTGCCAGCAGTCGCCCCAAAAACATTCAGTACTTC. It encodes CASSRPKNIQYF.

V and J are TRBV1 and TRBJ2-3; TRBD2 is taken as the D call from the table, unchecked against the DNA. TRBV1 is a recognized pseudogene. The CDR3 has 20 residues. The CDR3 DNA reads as TGCGCCAGCAGCTTCGACCCGCTAGCGGGAGATCGAGGGATGCCAGATACGCAGTATTTT. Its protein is CASSFDPLAGDRGMPDTQYF.

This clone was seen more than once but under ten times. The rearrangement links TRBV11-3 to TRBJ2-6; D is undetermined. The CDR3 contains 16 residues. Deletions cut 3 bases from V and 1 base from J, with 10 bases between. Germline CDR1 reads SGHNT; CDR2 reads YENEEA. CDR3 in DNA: TGTGCCAGCAGCTTGGGGTGGGCTTCTGGGGCCAACGTCCTGACTTTC. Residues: CASSLGWASGANVLTF.

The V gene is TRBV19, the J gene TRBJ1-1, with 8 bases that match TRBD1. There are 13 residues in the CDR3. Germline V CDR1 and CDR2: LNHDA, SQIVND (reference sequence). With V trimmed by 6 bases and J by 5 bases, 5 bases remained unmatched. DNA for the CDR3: TGTGCCAGTAGGGCCAGGGGGCGAACTGAAGCTTTCTTT. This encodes CASRARGRTEAFF.

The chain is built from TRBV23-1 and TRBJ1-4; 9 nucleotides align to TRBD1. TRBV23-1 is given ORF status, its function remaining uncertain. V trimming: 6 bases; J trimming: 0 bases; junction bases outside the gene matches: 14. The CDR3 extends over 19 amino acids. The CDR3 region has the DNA TGCGCCAGCAGCCACGCACCGGGACAGGGATCTGCAACTAATGAAAAACTGTTTTTT. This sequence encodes CASSHAPGQGSATNEKLFF.

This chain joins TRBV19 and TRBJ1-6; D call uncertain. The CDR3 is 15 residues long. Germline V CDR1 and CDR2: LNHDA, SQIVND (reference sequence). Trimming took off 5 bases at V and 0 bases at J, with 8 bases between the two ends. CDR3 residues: CASSEASSYNSPLHF. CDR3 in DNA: TGTGCCAGTAGTGAGGCGAGCTCCTATAATTCACCCCTCCACTTT.

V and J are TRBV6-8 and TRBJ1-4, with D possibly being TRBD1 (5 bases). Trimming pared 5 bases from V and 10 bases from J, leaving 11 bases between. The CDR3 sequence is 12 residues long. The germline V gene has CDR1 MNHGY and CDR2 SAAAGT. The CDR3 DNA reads TGTGCCAGCAGTGTCGAAAGGGGAAAACTGTTTTTT. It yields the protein CASSVERGKLFF.

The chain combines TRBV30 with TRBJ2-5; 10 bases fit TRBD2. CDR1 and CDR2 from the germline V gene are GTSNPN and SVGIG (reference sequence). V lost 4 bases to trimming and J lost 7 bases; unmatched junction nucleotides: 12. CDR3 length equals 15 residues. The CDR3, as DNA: TGTGCCTGGACTCCGGGACTAGCGAAAATGGGGACCCAGTACTTC. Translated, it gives CAWTPGLAKMGTQYF.

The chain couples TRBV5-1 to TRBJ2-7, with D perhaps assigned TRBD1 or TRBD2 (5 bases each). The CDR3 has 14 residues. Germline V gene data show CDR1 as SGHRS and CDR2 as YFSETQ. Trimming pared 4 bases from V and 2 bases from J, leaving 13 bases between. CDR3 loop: CASSPGPPAYEQYF. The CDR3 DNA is TGCGCCAGCAGCCCGGGACCCCCAGCCTACGAGCAGTACTTC.

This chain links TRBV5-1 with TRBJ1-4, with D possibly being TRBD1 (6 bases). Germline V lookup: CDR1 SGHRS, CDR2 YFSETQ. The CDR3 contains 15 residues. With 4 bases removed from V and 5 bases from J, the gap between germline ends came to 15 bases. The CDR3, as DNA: TGCGCCAGCAGCGCAGGGGTTGGGGGGAATGAAAAACTGTTTTTT. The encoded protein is CASSAGVGGNEKLFF.

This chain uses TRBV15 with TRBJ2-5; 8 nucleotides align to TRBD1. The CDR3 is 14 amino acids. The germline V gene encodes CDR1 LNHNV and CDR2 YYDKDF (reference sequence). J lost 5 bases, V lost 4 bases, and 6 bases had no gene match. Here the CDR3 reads CATSKGTGGETQYF. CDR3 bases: TGTGCCACCAGCAAGGGGACAGGAGGGGAGACCCAGTACTTC.

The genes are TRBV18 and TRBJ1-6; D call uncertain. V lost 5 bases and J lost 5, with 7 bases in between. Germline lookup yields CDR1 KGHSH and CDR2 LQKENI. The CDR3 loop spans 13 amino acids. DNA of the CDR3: TGTGCCAGCTCATCCGGGAATAATTCACCCCTCCACTTT. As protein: CASSSGNNSPLHF. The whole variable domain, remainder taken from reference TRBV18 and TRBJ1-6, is NAGVMQNPRHLVRRRGQEARLRCSPMKGHSHVYWYRQLPEEGLKFMVYLQKENIIDESGMPKERFSAEFPKEGPSILRIQQVVRGDSAAYFCASSSGNNSPLHFGNGTRLTVT.

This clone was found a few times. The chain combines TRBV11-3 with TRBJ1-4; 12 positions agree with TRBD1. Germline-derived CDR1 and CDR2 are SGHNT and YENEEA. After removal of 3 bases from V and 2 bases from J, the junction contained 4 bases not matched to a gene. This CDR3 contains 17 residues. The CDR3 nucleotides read TGTGCCAGCAGCTTGGGGACAGGGGGCGCGACTAATGAAAAACTGTTTTTT. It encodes CASSLGTGGATNEKLFF.

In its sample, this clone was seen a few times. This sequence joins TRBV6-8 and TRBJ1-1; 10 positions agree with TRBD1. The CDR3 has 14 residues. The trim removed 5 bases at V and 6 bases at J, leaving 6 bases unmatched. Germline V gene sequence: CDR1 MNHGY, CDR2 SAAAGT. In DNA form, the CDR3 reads TGTGCCAGCAGTGGGGACAGGGGCAAGCCTGAAGCTTTCTTT. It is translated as CASSGDRGKPEAFF.

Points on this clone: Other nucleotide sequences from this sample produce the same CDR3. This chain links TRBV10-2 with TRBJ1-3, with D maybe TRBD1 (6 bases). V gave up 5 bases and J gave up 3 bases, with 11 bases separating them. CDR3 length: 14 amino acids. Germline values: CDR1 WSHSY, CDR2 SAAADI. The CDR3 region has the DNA TGCGCCAGCAGTCGGGGGGCAGATGGAAACACCATATATTTT. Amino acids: CASSRGADGNTIYF.

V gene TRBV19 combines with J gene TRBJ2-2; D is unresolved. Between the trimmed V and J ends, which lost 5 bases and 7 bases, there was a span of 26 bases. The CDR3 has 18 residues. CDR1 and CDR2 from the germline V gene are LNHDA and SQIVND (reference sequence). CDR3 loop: CASSPDGRMLRVGGELFF. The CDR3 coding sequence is TGTGCCAGTAGTCCTGACGGACGGATGCTTAGAGTGGGCGGGGAGCTGTTTTTT.

CDR3 sequence: CASSLGGRGDSPLHF. The CDR3 coding sequence is TGCGCCAGCAGCTTAGGGGGGCGCGGAGATTCACCCCTCCACTTT. V is TRBV5-1 and J is TRBJ1-6; D perhaps matches TRBD1 (6 bases). Germline CDR1 SGHRS, CDR2 YFSETQ. Trimming cost V 2 bases and J 8 bases, with 14 bases left between them. This CDR3 spans 15 amino acids.

The CDR3 loop reads CASTRQGVDIQYF. As DNA, the CDR3 is TGTGCCAGTACCCGACAGGGTGTGGACATTCAGTACTTC. The chain recombines TRBV19 with TRBJ2-4; the match to TRBD1 covers 7 bases. The CDR3 covers 13 residues. The trim removed 7 bases at V and 8 bases at J, leaving 8 bases unmatched. Germline loops: CDR1 LNHDA, CDR2 SQIVND (reference sequence).

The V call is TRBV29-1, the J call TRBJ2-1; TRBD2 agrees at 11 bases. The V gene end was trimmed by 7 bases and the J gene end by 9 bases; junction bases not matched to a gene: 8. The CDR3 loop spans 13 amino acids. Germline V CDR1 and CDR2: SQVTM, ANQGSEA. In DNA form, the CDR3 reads TGCAGCGGGACACTAGCGGGAGCAGGTGAGCAGTTCTTC. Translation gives CSGTLAGAGEQFF.

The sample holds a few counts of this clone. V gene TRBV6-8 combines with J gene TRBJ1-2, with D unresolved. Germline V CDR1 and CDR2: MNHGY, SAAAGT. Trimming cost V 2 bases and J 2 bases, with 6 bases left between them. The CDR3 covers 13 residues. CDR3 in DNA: TGTGCCAGCAGTTACGAGGGCAACTATGGCTACACCTTC. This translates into CASSYEGNYGYTF.

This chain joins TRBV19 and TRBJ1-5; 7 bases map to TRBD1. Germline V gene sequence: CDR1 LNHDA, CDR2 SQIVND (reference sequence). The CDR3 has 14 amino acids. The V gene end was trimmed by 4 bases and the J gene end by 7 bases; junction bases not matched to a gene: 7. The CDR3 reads CASSRDSGGQPQHF. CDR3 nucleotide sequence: TGTGCCAGTAGTAGGGACAGTGGGGGGCAGCCCCAGCATTTT.

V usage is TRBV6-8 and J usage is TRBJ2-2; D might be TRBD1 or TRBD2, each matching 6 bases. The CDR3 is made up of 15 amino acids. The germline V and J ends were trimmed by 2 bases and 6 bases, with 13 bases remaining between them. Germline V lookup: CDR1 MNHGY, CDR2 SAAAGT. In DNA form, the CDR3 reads TGTGCCAGCAGTTACGGTACAGGGAGGTCCGGGGAGCTGTTTTTT. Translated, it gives CASSYGTGRSGELFF.

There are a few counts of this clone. CDR3 bases: TGTGCCAGCAGCCCAACGGCACTAGCGGTACACAATGAGCAGTTCTTC. Protein: CASSPTALAVHNEQFF. The gene calls are TRBV11-3 and TRBJ2-1, with 8 positions matching TRBD2. The germline CDR1 and CDR2 sequences are SGHNT and YENEEA. Trimming removed 5 bases from V and 5 bases from J; junction bases left unmatched: 11. The CDR3 is made up of 16 amino acids.